This TCR beta chain was found in a study of T cell responses to AZD1222 COVID-19 vaccine. Study findings and constraints: At study baseline, merely more than 5 AZD1222 recipients were seropositive. Following two doses of AZD1222, Spike-specific TCR breadth and depth rose. Among the donors, most were white British and more were female, and clonal diversity was possibly underestimated. Repertoires were obtained only post-peak T cell response.

For this clone: Its antigen is unknown.

Generated by immunoSEQ multiplex PCR, the TCRdb table keeps only in-frame clones and is missing some. The sample carries 180,000 or so clones, just over 90% recorded once. The CDR3 contains 14 residues. The ends were cut back, 10 bases at V and 5 bases at J, with 18 bases in the middle. CDR1 MNHEY and CDR2 SVGAGI come from the germline V gene. This sequence originates from an adult who received the AZD1222 COVID-19 vaccine. This sample comprised peripheral blood, obtained 28 days after the second AZD1222 dose. The chain links TRBV6-5 to TRBJ2-1; maybe TRBD1 (5 bases). CDR3 sequence: CATQRGLGNNEQFF. The CDR3 coding sequence is TGTGCCACTCAAAGGGGTCTTGGCAACAATGAGCAGTTCTTC.